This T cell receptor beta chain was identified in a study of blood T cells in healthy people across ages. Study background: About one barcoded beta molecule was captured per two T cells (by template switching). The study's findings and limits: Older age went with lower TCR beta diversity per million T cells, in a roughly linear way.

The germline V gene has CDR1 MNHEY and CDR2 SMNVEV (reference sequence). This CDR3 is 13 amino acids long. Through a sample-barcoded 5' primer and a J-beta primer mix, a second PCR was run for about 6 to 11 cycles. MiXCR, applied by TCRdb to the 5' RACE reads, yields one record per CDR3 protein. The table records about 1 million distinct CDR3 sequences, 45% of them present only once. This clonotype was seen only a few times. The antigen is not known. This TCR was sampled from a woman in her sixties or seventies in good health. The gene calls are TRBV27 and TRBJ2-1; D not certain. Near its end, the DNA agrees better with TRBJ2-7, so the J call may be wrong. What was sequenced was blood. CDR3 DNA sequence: TGTGCCAGCAGCATATCGACCTACAATGAGCAGTACTTC. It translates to CASSISTYNEQYF.